Listed below are T cell receptor beta chains from one sample, sequenced in a study of monozygotic twins with inflammatory bowel disease. TCRdb derives one entry per CDR3 protein from the 5' RACE reads, leaving out DNA. This sample's table has more than 300,000 distinct CDR3 sequences. The sequencing sample was made of blood. The receptor source for this set is a human donor with ulcerative colitis or Crohn's disease, or a healthy co-twin of an affected twin (not recorded which). CDR3s include the opening cysteine and the closing phenylalanine or tryptophan.

TRBV3-1	TRBJ1-3	CASTSLGTSGNTIYF
TRBV7-2	TRBJ1-5	CASSLWGNQPQHF
TRBV7-6	TRBJ2-7	CASSLVASPYSYEQYF
TRBV5-1	TRBJ1-2	CASSLAAGQGSGYTF
TRBV6-2/TRBV6-3	TRBJ2-4	CASSYGMVGSENIQYF
TRBV4-2	TRBJ1-2	CASSQEIRASGKTQGYTF
TRBV29-1	TRBJ1-1	CSVAQGDTEAFF
TRBV4-1	TRBJ2-7	CASSQDTGGSEQYF
TRBV20-1	TRBJ1-5	CSATRDLQGQPQHF
TRBV7-9	TRBJ2-7	CASSRVDRTNYEQYF